These T cell receptor beta chains were read from a single sample in a study of blood T cell repertoires in COVID-19. Profiled with immunoSEQ multiplex PCR; TCRdb holds only in-frame clones, not every one. Of hundreds of thousands of clones listed, approximately 90% were seen once; the top ten hold approximately 0.69%. Sequencing was done on a sample of peripheral blood. These receptor sequences come from a man aged 40-49 years with acute or convalescent COVID-19. The CDR3 runs from the conserved cysteine through the conserved F or W. D genes are given only for firm matches. Size is omitted from some rows. Given values are once, few, many or a class for expanded clones.

J gene: TRBJ1-4
D gene: .
V gene: TRBV6-5
clone size: .
CDR3 DNA: TGTGCCAGCAGTTACGAGGGGGTCGGGGAAAAACTGTTTTTT
CDR3 protein: CASSYEGVGEKLFF

J gene: TRBJ1-6
D gene: .
V gene: TRBV5-1
clone size: .
CDR3 DNA: TGCGCCAGCAGCTTGGACAGGGTCTCACCCCTCCACTTT
CDR3 protein: CASSLDRVSPLHF

J gene: TRBJ1-5
D gene: .
V gene: TRBV2
clone size: .
CDR3 DNA: TGTGCCAGCAGCCCGCAGGGTCGTCAGCCCCAGCATTTT
CDR3 protein: CASSPQGRQPQHF

J gene: TRBJ2-7
D gene: TRBD1
V gene: TRBV29-1
clone size: .
CDR3 DNA: TGCAGCGTTCTGACAGGGGCAACCTACGAGCAGTACTTC
CDR3 protein: CSVLTGATYEQYF

J gene: TRBJ1-1
D gene: .
V gene: TRBV18
clone size: .
CDR3 DNA: TGTGCCAGCTCACCACTGGAGACTATGAACACTGAAGCTTTCTTT
CDR3 protein: CASSPLETMNTEAFF

J gene: TRBJ1-6
D gene: TRBD1
V gene: TRBV7-8
clone size: .
CDR3 DNA: TGTGCCAGCAGCCGACGGGACAGCGAATATAATTCACCCCTCCACTTT
CDR3 protein: CASSRRDSEYNSPLHF

J gene: TRBJ2-2
D gene: .
V gene: TRBV27
clone size: .
CDR3 DNA: TGTGCCAGCAGAGCCGCGAACACCGGGGAGCTGTTTTTT
CDR3 protein: CASRAANTGELFF

J gene: TRBJ1-1
D gene: .
V gene: TRBV27
clone size: .
CDR3 DNA: TGTGCCAGCAGTTTCGCGGCATTTAAGCTGAACACTGAAGCTTTCTTT
CDR3 protein: CASSFAAFKLNTEAFF

J gene: TRBJ2-7
D gene: TRBD2
V gene: TRBV27
clone size: .
CDR3 DNA: TGTGCCAGCAGTTCCGGACTAGCGGGATACGAGCAGTACTTC
CDR3 protein: CASSSGLAGYEQYF

J gene: TRBJ1-2
D gene: TRBD1
V gene: TRBV6-6
clone size: .
CDR3 DNA: TGTGCCAGCAGTTACGACAGGGAATATGGCTACACCTTC
CDR3 protein: CASSYDREYGYTF

J gene: TRBJ2-4
D gene: TRBD1
V gene: TRBV5-4
clone size: .
CDR3 DNA: TGTGCCAGCAGCACCGAGACAGGGGTCGGGCCCAAAAACATTCAGTACTTC
CDR3 protein: CASSTETGVGPKNIQYF

J gene: TRBJ1-2
D gene: TRBD1
V gene: TRBV5-4
clone size: .
CDR3 DNA: TGTGCCAGCAGCTCTAGACAGGGCTCTAACTATGGCTACACCTTC
CDR3 protein: CASSSRQGSNYGYTF

J gene: TRBJ1-5
D gene: .
V gene: TRBV3-1/TRBV3-2
clone size: .
CDR3 DNA: TGTGCCAGCAGCCAAGCAGGGTTAGGCAATCAGCCCCAGCATTTT
CDR3 protein: CASSQAGLGNQPQHF

J gene: TRBJ2-5
D gene: TRBD2
V gene: TRBV7-2
clone size: .
CDR3 DNA: TGTGCCAGCAGACCGGGACTAGCGGGAGGGCGGGAGACCCAGTACTTC
CDR3 protein: CASRPGLAGGRETQYF

J gene: TRBJ1-6
D gene: .
V gene: TRBV13
clone size: .
CDR3 DNA: TGTGCCAGCAGCTCTCGACAGAACCCCTTTAATTCACCCCTCCACTTT
CDR3 protein: CASSSRQNPFNSPLHF

J gene: TRBJ1-3
D gene: .
V gene: TRBV6-5
clone size: .
CDR3 DNA: TGTGCCAGCAGTAGGGAGCCATCTGGAAACACCATATATTTT
CDR3 protein: CASSREPSGNTIYF

J gene: TRBJ2-1
D gene: .
V gene: TRBV24-1
clone size: .
CDR3 DNA: TGTGCCACTAGCCAGGGACATAATGAGCAGTTCTTC
CDR3 protein: CATSQGHNEQFF

J gene: TRBJ2-1
D gene: TRBD2
V gene: TRBV7-8
clone size: .
CDR3 DNA: TGTGCCAGCAGCTCCGAAAGACTAGCCCAGACCACCTACAATGAGCAGTTCTTC
CDR3 protein: CASSSERLAQTTYNEQFF

J gene: TRBJ2-3
D gene: .
V gene: TRBV27
clone size: .
CDR3 DNA: TGTGCCAGCAGTTATTACAGGGGGGGAGATACGCAGTATTTT
CDR3 protein: CASSYYRGGDTQYF

J gene: TRBJ2-7
D gene: TRBD2
V gene: TRBV10-3
clone size: .
CDR3 DNA: TGTGCCATCAGTGAGCCCGGGACTAGCGGGAGGGGATACGAGCAGTACTTC
CDR3 protein: CAISEPGTSGRGYEQYF

J gene: TRBJ1-5
D gene: TRBD1
V gene: TRBV19
clone size: .
CDR3 DNA: TGTGCCAGTAGTGTCCCCGGGACAGGGGGTGGAAATCAGCCCCAGCATTTT
CDR3 protein: CASSVPGTGGGNQPQHF

J gene: TRBJ1-1
D gene: TRBD1
V gene: TRBV9
clone size: .
CDR3 DNA: TGTGCCAGCAGCCCGACAGGGATCGCTTTCTTT
CDR3 protein: CASSPTGIAFF

J gene: TRBJ1-1
D gene: TRBD1
V gene: TRBV9
clone size: .
CDR3 DNA: TGTGCCACCTCGACAGGGGCGGGGACTGAAGCTTTCTTT
CDR3 protein: CATSTGAGTEAFF

J gene: TRBJ2-7
D gene: TRBD1
V gene: TRBV29-1
clone size: .
CDR3 DNA: TGCAGCGTTGAAGGGGGACAGGGAGGGCAGTACTTC
CDR3 protein: CSVEGGQGGQYF

J gene: TRBJ1-5
D gene: .
V gene: TRBV28
clone size: few
CDR3 DNA: TGTGCCAGCAGTTTAGGTGGACATCGGAATCAGCCCCAGCATTTT
CDR3 protein: CASSLGGHRNQPQHF

J gene: TRBJ2-3
D gene: TRBD2
V gene: TRBV7-8
clone size: .
CDR3 DNA: TGTGCCAGCAGCTTAGCGCCCGAGGTTAGCGGGAGCACAGATACGCAGTATTTT
CDR3 protein: CASSLAPEVSGSTDTQYF

J gene: TRBJ2-3
D gene: .
V gene: TRBV3-1/TRBV3-2
clone size: .
CDR3 DNA: TGTGCCAGCAGCTTAGCCCTAGGACCTAGCGATACGCAGTATTTT
CDR3 protein: CASSLALGPSDTQYF

J gene: TRBJ2-2
D gene: TRBD1
V gene: TRBV27
clone size: .
CDR3 DNA: TGTGCCAGCAGTTTAGAATCGACAGGGGACGGGGAGCTGTTTTTT
CDR3 protein: CASSLESTGDGELFF

J gene: TRBJ1-4
D gene: TRBD1
V gene: TRBV5-1
clone size: .
CDR3 DNA: TGCGCCAGCAGCCCTACAGGGGCCCCAACTAATGAAAAACTGTTTTTT
CDR3 protein: CASSPTGAPTNEKLFF

J gene: TRBJ2-7
D gene: .
V gene: TRBV13
clone size: .
CDR3 DNA: TGTGCCAGCAGCTTAGGGACAGGTAACTCCTACGAGCAGTACTTC
CDR3 protein: CASSLGTGNSYEQYF

J gene: TRBJ2-4
D gene: TRBD1
V gene: TRBV7-2
clone size: .
CDR3 DNA: TGTGCCAGCAGCTTCTTACAGGGGGCATGGACACTAGCCAAAAACATTCAGTACTTC
CDR3 protein: CASSFLQGAWTLAKNIQYF

J gene: TRBJ1-4
D gene: TRBD1
V gene: TRBV5-1
clone size: .
CDR3 DNA: TGCGCCAGCAGCGGTCAGGGGGCGCAGACTAATGAAAAACTGTTTTTT
CDR3 protein: CASSGQGAQTNEKLFF

J gene: TRBJ1-1
D gene: .
V gene: TRBV9
clone size: .
CDR3 DNA: TGTGCCAGCAGCACCCGTGGAGTGAACACTGAAGCTTTCTTT
CDR3 protein: CASSTRGVNTEAFF